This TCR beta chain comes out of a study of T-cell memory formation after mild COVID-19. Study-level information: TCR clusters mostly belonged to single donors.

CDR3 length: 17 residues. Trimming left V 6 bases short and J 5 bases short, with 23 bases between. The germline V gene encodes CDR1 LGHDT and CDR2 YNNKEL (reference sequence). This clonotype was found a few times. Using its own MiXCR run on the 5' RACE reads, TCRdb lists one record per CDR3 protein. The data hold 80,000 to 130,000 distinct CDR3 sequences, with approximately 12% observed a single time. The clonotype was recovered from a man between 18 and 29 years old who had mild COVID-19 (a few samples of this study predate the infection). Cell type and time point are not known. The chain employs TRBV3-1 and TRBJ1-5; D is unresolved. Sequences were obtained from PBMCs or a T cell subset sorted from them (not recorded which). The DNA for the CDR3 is TGTGCCAGCAGACCCCGGCTGAGGGAAGCAAGGGATCAGCCCCAGCATTTT. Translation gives CASRPRLREARDQPQHF.